This is a list of T cell receptor beta chains from one sample in a study of CD8 T cells in Susac syndrome. Using its own MiXCR run on the immunoSEQ multiplex PCR reads, TCRdb lists one record per CDR3 protein. The data hold a few hundred thousand distinct CDR3 sequences, with more than 70% observed a single time. Sample: CD8+ T cells from PBMCs. The receptors stem from a human donor with multiple sclerosis. CDR3s include the opening cysteine and the closing phenylalanine or tryptophan. The order of the fields is clone size, J gene, V gene, D gene, CDR3 DNA, CDR3 protein. D genes are given only for firm matches. A row's size may be missing; if present it is once, few, many or a size class.

.,TRBJ2-1,TRBV6-1,.,TGTGCCAGCAGTGAAATAGAGGGGCCACACAATGAGCAGTTCTTC,CASSEIEGPHNEQFF
once,TRBJ1-1,TRBV7-2,.,TGTGCCAGCAGCCCCAGGTCGTGGTTGAACACTGAAGCTTTCTTT,CASSPRSWLNTEAFF
few,TRBJ2-7,TRBV5-1,TRBD1,TGCGCCAGCAGCTGGATTGGACAGGGGGCCTTATCCTACGAGCAGTACTTC,CASSWIGQGALSYEQYF
few,TRBJ2-1,TRBV28,.,TGTGCCAGCAGTTTACCCCCGAATGAGCAGTTCTTC,CASSLPPNEQFF
.,TRBJ2-3,TRBV10-3,.,TGTGCCATCAGTGTCAGCGGATCCACAGATACGCAGTATTTT,CAISVSGSTDTQYF
.,TRBJ1-1,TRBV30,TRBD1,TGTGCCTGGACCCTGGGACAGGGAAGAGCTGAAGCTTTCTTT,CAWTLGQGRAEAFF
.,TRBJ2-1,TRBV27,TRBD2,TGTGCCAGCAGTCGGACTAGCCATGAGCAGTTCTTC,CASSRTSHEQFF
.,TRBJ2-1,TRBV27,TRBD2,TGTGCCAGCAGACAACTAGCGGGAAGATACAATGAGCAGTTCTTC,CASRQLAGRYNEQFF
.,TRBJ1-1,TRBV19,TRBD1,TGTGCCAGTAGTTCAAGGACAGGGACTGAAGCTTTCTTT,CASSSRTGTEAFF
.,TRBJ1-4,TRBV30,.,TGTGCCTGGAATAAGGACAGCGGAGCTAATGAAAAACTGTTTTTT,CAWNKDSGANEKLFF
.,TRBJ1-1,TRBV5-1,.,TGCGCCAGCAGCTTGTACACGGTGAACACTGAAGCTTTCTTT,CASSLYTVNTEAFF
.,TRBJ1-4,TRBV20-1,TRBD1,TGCAGTGCCATCCCTCGACAGGGGGCGGGGGAAAAACTGTTTTTT,CSAIPRQGAGEKLFF
few,TRBJ1-5,TRBV30,.,TGTGCCTGGAGTGTCCATAGCAATCAGCCCCAGCATTTT,CAWSVHSNQPQHF
.,TRBJ1-1,TRBV20-1,.,TGCAGTGCTAGAGAGATGGGGCTAAACACTGAAGCTTTCTTT,CSAREMGLNTEAFF
.,TRBJ1-2,TRBV5-1,.,TGCGCCAGCAGCTTCTCCCCCTTATACCCTAACTATGGCTACACCTTC,CASSFSPLYPNYGYTF
.,TRBJ2-3,TRBV6-2/TRBV6-3,TRBD2,TGTGCCAGCAGTCCATCGTTGACTAGCGGGCCAAGCACAGATACGCAGTATTTT,CASSPSLTSGPSTDTQYF
few,TRBJ1-1,TRBV27,.,TGTGCCAGCAGTTTGGGACACTCGAACACTGAAGCTTTCTTT,CASSLGHSNTEAFF
.,TRBJ2-2,TRBV5-5,.,TGTGCCAGCAGCTTGGGGGGACCACAGTGGGAGCTGTTTTTT,CASSLGGPQWELFF
.,TRBJ2-7,TRBV28,TRBD1,TGTGCCAGCAGTTCTCGACAGGGGGTTGGCTACGAGCAGTACTTC,CASSSRQGVGYEQYF
.,TRBJ1-1,TRBV19,.,TGTGCCAGTAGGAAGTCCAGGGAGGGGACTGAAGCTTTCTTT,CASRKSREGTEAFF
.,TRBJ2-7,TRBV6-1,.,TGTGCCAGCAGTGCGATACCAGGGGACGCCTACGAGCAGTACTTC,CASSAIPGDAYEQYF
once,TRBJ1-2,TRBV9,.,TGTGCCAGCAGCGTAAGTCAGGGGAGAGATGGCTACACCTTC,CASSVSQGRDGYTF
.,TRBJ2-5,TRBV30,TRBD1,TGTGCCTGGAGTGTACTTTCGGGGCAGGGGGAAGAGACCCAGTACTTC,CAWSVLSGQGEETQYF
.,TRBJ2-3,TRBV5-1,.,TGCGCCAGCAGTTTCCAAGGAGCCGGCTTCACAGATACGCAGTATTTT,CASSFQGAGFTDTQYF
.,TRBJ1-2,TRBV19,TRBD1,TGTGCCAGTTGGGACAGGGGAAACTATGGCTACACCTTC,CASWDRGNYGYTF
.,TRBJ2-7,TRBV19,.,TGTGCCAGTAGTAACCCTGGCAACTACGAGCAGTACTTC,CASSNPGNYEQYF
.,TRBJ1-5,TRBV2,.,TGTGCCAGCAGTGATTCATTGATGCGCGATTTGGGCAATCAGCCCCAGCATTTT,CASSDSLMRDLGNQPQHF
.,TRBJ2-7,TRBV5-5,.,TGTGCCAGCAGCTGGCGGAGCTACGAGCAGTACTTC,CASSWRSYEQYF
.,TRBJ1-2,TRBV20-1,.,TGCAGTGCCCAAACTCGGACAGATAGTCATGGCTACACCTTC,CSAQTRTDSHGYTF
.,TRBJ1-5,TRBV27,TRBD1,TGTGCCAGCAGTGAATCACCGGGACAGTACAATCAGCCCCAGCATTTT,CASSESPGQYNQPQHF
.,TRBJ2-1,TRBV2,.,TGTGCCAGCAGTGTTGGGGACTACAATGAGCAGTTCTTC,CASSVGDYNEQFF
.,TRBJ2-3,TRBV25-1,.,TGTGCCAGCAGTGACGGAGGGAATCTAGGGAGGACGGTCGAGGCAGAGGGGCCAGATACGCAGTATTTT,CASSDGGNLGRTVEAEGPDTQYF
.,TRBJ2-1,TRBV5-4,TRBD2,TGTGCCAGCAGCCTAGCGGGGGGTGGTCCGGAGCAGTTCTTC,CASSLAGGGPEQFF
.,TRBJ2-1,TRBV28,TRBD2,TGTGCCAGCAGTTTCACTAGCGGCGTCTCCTACAATGAGCAGTTCTTC,CASSFTSGVSYNEQFF
.,TRBJ1-4,TRBV20-1,TRBD1,TGCAGTGCTAGAGTTCCTCGGCGCGAACAGGGGTCGCGGGAAAAACTGTTTTTT,CSARVPRREQGSREKLFF
.,TRBJ2-7,TRBV30,.,TGTGCACACCTACGCACGTCGGGGGCCCACGAGCAGTACTTC,CAHLRTSGAHEQYF
once,TRBJ1-2,TRBV11-2,.,TGTGCCAGCAGCCTTGAGGGCGGTTTAGGTGGCTACACCTTC,CASSLEGGLGGYTF
.,TRBJ2-1,TRBV20-1,TRBD2,TGCAGTGCTAGAGATGAAAGGCGGGAGTACCACATGGGGAATGAGCAGTTCTTC,CSARDERREYHMGNEQFF
.,TRBJ1-1,TRBV27,TRBD1,TGTGCCAGCAGTTTATCGACAGGGTTAACTGAAGCTTTCTTT,CASSLSTGLTEAFF
.,TRBJ2-3,TRBV15,.,TGTGCCACCAGCGAATCGACAGGCGCCACAGATACGCAGTATTTT,CATSESTGATDTQYF
.,TRBJ1-1,TRBV4-1,.,TGCGCCAGCAGCCAAGAGGCGGCGGCTATGACTGAAGCTTTCTTT,CASSQEAAAMTEAFF
.,TRBJ2-7,TRBV27,.,TGTGCCAGCAGTCCCCCGACGGCGGGCCTTTACGAGCAGTACTTC,CASSPPTAGLYEQYF
.,TRBJ1-5,TRBV19,.,TGTGCCAGTCGGAATAACGGGGAGAGCAATCAGCCCCAGCATTTT,CASRNNGESNQPQHF
once,TRBJ2-1,TRBV7-8,TRBD2,TGTGCCAGCAGCTCCCTAGCGGGAGGTAGAGTGAATGAGCAGTTCTTC,CASSSLAGGRVNEQFF
.,TRBJ1-1,TRBV20-1,TRBD1,TGCAGTTCAATAACCAGGGGGCACACTGAAGCTTTCTTT,CSSITRGHTEAFF
.,TRBJ2-3,TRBV11-2,.,TGTGCCAGCAGCCCCCCGGCGGAGACAGATACGCAGTATTTT,CASSPPAETDTQYF
.,TRBJ2-7,TRBV15,.,TGTGCCACCAGGCCGTCCCGGGACACATTCTACGAGCAGTACTTC,CATRPSRDTFYEQYF
.,TRBJ2-1,TRBV11-1,TRBD2,TGTGCCAGCAGCCTCGAGACTAGCGGGAGGGACAATGAGCAGTTCTTC,CASSLETSGRDNEQFF
.,TRBJ2-1,TRBV6-5,.,TGTGCCAGCAGTTACCTCGCCCCTAGCGCGGAGTTCTACAATGAGCAGTTCTTC,CASSYLAPSAEFYNEQFF
.,TRBJ2-1,TRBV4-1,.,TGCGCCAGCAGCTACTACCTTAGCTCCTACAATGAGCAGTTCTTC,CASSYYLSSYNEQFF
.,TRBJ2-1,TRBV29-1,TRBD2,TGCAGCGTTGATCCTAGCGGGACCAATGAGCAGTTCTTC,CSVDPSGTNEQFF
.,TRBJ2-5,TRBV12-3/TRBV12-4,TRBD2,TGTGCCAGCAGTACGACTAGCGGGGGGGCGTCTGAGACCCAGTACTTC,CASSTTSGGASETQYF
.,TRBJ1-2,TRBV5-1,.,TGCGCCAGCAGCTTGGATACGGATCTTAATGGCTACACCTTC,CASSLDTDLNGYTF